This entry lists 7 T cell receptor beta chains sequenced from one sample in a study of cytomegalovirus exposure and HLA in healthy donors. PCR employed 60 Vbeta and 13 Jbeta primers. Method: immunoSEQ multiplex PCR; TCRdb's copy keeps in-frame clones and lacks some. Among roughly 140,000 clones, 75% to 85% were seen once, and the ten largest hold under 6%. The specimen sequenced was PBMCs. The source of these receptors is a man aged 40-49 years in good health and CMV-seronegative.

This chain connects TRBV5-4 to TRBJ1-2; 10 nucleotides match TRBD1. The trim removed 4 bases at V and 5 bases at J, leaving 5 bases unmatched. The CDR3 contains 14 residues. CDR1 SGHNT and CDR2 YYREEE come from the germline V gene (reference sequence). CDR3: CASSPGTGDYGYTF. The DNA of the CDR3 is TGTGCCAGCAGCCCGGGGACAGGGGATTATGGCTACACCTTC.

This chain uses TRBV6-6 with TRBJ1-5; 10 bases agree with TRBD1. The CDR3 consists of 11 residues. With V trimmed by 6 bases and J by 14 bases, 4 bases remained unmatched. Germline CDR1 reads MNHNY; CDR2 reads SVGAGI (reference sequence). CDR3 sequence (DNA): TGTGCCAGCAGAACGACAGGGGGCGAGCATTTT. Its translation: CASRTTGGEHF.

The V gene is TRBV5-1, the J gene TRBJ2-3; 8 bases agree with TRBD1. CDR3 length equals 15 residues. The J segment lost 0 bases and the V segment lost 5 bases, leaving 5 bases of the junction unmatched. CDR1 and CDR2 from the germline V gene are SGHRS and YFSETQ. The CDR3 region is CASRQGAVSTDTQYF. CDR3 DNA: TGCGCCAGCAGGCAGGGGGCTGTTAGCACAGATACGCAGTATTTT.

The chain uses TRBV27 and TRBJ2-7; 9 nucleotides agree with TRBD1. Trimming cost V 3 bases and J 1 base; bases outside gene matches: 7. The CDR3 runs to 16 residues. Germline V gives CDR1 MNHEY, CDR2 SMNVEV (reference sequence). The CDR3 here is CASSLAPGQGSYEQYF. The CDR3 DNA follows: TGTGCCAGCAGTTTGGCGCCGGGACAGGGATCCTACGAGCAGTACTTC.

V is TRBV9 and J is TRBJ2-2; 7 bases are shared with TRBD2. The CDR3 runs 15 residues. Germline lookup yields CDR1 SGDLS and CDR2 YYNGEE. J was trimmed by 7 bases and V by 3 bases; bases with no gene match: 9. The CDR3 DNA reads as TGTGCCAGCAGCGCCAGGACTAGTCCCGGCGGGGAGCTGTTTTTT. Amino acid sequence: CASSARTSPGGELFF.

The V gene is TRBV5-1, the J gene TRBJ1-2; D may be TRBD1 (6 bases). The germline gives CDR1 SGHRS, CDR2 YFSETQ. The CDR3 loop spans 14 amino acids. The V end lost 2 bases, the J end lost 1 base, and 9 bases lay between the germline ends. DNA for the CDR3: TGCGCCAGCAGCTTTCAGGGGCATAACTATGGCTACACCTTC. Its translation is CASSFQGHNYGYTF.

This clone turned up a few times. The CDR3 bases are TGTGCCAGCAGTTATACAGGGTCCACTGAAGCTTTCTTT. Residues: CASSYTGSTEAFF. The rearrangement uses TRBV6-5 and TRBJ1-1, with D tentatively TRBD1 (6 bases). With 3 bases removed from V and 4 bases from J, the gap between germline ends came to 9 bases. Germline V gene data show CDR1 as MNHEY and CDR2 as SVGAGI. The CDR3 consists of 13 residues.